This T cell receptor beta chain was sequenced in a study of T cells in localized non-small cell lung cancer. Clones were read by immunoSEQ multiplex PCR, and TCRdb kept only the in-frame ones, dropping some. Of tens of thousands of clones detected, roughly 90% appear once; the ten largest clones hold roughly 2.5%. This clone was found once. Its antigen remains unknown. This sample includes further DNA sequences coding for the same CDR3. Whole-study results and caveats: For the top 100 tumor clones, a median about 60 also appeared in adjacent lung. Among blood samples, higher T cell density accompanied longer overall survival. Clonality peaked in uninvolved adjacent lung rather than tumor.

V lost 4 bases and J 2 bases, leaving 5 bases between the germline ends. The CDR3 length is 11 residues. Looked up from germline, CDR1 is DFQATT and CDR2 is SNEGSKA (reference sequence). The sequencing used peripheral blood, collected before any cancer treatment. The genes are TRBV20-1 and TRBJ1-1; D is ambiguous. The origin of this receptor is a female donor of 60 years or more with stage I squamous cell lung carcinoma. The CDR3 DNA follows: TGCAGTGCTACAGGTAACACTGAAGCTTTCTTT. Translation gives CSATGNTEAFF.